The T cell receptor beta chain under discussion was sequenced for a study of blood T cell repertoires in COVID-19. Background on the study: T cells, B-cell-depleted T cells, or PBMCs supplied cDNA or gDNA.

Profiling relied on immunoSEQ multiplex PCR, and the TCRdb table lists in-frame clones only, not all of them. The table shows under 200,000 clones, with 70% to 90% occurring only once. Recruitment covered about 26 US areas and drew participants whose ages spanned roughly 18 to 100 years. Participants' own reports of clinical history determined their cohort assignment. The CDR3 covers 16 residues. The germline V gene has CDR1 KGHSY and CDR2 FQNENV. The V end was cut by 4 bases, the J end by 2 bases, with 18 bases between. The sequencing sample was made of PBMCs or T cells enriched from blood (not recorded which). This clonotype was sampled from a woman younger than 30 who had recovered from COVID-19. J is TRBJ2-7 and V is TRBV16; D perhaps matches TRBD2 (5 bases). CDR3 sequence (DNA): TGTGCCAGCAGCCCGGGAAGGCTCACTCGTCCCTACGAGCAGTACTTC. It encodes CASSPGRLTRPYEQYF.